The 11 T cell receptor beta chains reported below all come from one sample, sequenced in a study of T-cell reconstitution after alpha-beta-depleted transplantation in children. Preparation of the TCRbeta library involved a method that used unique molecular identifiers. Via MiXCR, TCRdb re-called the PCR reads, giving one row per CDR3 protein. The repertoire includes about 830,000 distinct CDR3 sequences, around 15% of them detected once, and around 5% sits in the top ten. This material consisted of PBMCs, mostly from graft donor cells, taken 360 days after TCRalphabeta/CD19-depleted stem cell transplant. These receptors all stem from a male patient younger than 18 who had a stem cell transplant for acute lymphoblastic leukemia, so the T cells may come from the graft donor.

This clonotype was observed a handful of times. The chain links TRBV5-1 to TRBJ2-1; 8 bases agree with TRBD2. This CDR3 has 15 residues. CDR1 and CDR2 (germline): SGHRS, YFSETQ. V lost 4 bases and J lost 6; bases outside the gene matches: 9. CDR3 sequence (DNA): TGCGCCAGCAGCCTGACTAGCGAGAGCCCCAATGAGCAGTTCTTC. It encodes CASSLTSESPNEQFF.

The CDR3 coding sequence is TGTGCCAGCAGCCAGGATGACAGGTACGAGCAGTACTTC. Residues: CASSQDDRYEQYF. V gene TRBV4-2 combines with J gene TRBJ2-7; D perhaps matches TRBD1 (6 bases). The germline CDR1 and CDR2 sequences are LGHNA and YNFKEQ. The CDR3 loop spans 13 amino acids. Deletions cut 3 bases from V and 4 bases from J, with 10 bases between.

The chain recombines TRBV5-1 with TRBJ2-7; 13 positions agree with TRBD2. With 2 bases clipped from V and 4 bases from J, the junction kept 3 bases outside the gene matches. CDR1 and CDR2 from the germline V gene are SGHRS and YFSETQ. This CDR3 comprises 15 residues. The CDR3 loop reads CASSFGLAGEYEQYF. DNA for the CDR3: TGCGCCAGCAGCTTTGGACTAGCGGGAGAGTACGAGCAGTACTTC.

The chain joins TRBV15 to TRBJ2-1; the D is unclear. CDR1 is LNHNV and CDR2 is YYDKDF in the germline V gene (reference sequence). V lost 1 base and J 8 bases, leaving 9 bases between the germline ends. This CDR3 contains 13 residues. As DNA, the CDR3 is TGTGCCACCAGCAGAGCCCGGGTGCATGAGCAGTTCTTC. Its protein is CATSRARVHEQFF.

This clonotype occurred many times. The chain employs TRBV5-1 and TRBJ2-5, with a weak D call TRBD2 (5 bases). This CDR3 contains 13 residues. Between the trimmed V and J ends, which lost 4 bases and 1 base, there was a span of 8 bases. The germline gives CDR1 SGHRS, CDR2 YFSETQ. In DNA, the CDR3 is TGCGCCAGCAGCCTGGACTTCCAAGAGACCCAGTACTTC. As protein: CASSLDFQETQYF.

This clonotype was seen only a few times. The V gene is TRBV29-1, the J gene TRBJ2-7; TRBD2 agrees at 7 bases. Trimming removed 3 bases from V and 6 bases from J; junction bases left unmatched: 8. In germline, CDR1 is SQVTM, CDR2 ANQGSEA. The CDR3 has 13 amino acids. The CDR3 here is CSVDTGGLVEQYF. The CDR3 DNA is TGCAGCGTTGATACCGGAGGACTAGTCGAGCAGTACTTC.

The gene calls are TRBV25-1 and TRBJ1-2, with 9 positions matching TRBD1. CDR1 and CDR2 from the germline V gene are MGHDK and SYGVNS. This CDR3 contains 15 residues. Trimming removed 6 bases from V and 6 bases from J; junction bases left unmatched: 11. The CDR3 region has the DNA TGTGCCAGCAGCTTTACCGGGACAGGGTCCCATGGCTACACCTTC. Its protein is CASSFTGTGSHGYTF.

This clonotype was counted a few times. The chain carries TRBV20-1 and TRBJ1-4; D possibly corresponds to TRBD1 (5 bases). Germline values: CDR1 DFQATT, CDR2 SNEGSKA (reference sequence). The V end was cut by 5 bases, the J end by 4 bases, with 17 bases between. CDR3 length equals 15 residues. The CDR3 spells CSAAGLEARNEKLFF. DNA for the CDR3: TGCAGTGCTGCGGGGCTCGAGGCCCGTAATGAAAAACTGTTTTTT.

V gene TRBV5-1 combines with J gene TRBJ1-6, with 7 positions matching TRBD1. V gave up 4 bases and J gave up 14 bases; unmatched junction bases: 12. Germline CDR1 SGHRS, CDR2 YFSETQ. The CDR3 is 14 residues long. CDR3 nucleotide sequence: TGCGCCAGCAGCCATCAAAGTACAGGGGAAGCCCTCCACTTT. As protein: CASSHQSTGEALHF.

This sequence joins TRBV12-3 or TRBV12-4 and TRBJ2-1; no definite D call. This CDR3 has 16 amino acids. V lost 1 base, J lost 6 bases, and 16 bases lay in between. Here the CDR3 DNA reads TGTGCCAGCAGTTTAGTACAGCTAGAAACGAGCAATGAGCAGTTCTTC. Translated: CASSLVQLETSNEQFF.

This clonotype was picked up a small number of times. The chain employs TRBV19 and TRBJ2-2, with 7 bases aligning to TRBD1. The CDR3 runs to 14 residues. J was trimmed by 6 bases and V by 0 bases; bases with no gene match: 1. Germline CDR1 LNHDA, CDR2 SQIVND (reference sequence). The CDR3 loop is CASSIDDRAGELFF. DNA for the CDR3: TGTGCCAGTAGTATAGACGACAGGGCCGGGGAGCTGTTTTTT.